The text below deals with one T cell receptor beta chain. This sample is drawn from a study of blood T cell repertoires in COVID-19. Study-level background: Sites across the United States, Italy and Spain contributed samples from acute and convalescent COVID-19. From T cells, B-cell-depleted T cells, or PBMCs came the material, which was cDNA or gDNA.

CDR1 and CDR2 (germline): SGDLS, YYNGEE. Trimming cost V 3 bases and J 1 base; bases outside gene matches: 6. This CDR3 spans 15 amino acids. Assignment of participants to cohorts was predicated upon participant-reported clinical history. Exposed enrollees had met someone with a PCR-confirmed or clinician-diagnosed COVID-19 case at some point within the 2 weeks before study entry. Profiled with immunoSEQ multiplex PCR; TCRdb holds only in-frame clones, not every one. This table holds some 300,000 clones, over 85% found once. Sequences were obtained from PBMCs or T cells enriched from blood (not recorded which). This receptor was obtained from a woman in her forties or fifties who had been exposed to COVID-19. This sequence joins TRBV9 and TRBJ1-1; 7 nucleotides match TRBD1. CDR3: CASSALGTANTEAFF. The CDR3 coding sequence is TGTGCCAGCAGCGCCCTTGGGACAGCGAACACTGAAGCTTTCTTT.